This T cell receptor (beta chain) emerged from a study of sequential checkpoint blockade in melanoma. Treatment indicated: randomized to nivolumab then ipilimumab (arm A) or the reverse (arm B). Assay used: immunoSEQ multiplex PCR; TCRdb lists only in-frame clones, some missing. The sample gives about 3,700 clones, about 19% of which show up once; 20% to 25% is in the top ten. The receptor was isolated from a human patient with melanoma. Some clones in this sample may be carry-over from other donors' samples. The material sequenced was tumor tissue (inferred from file names), taken from a patient given nivolumab and ipilimumab in sequence.

The DNA of the CDR3 is TGTGCCAGCTCGCCTAGTAGCGGTGCGAACACCGGGGAGCTGTTTTTT. Protein product: CASSPSSGANTGELFF. V and J are TRBV18 and TRBJ2-2; possible D gene TRBD2, 6 bases. The CDR3 is 16 residues long. The germline gives CDR1 KGHSH, CDR2 LQKENI. V was shortened by 6 bases and J by 0 bases, with 14 bases between the two germline ends.